These 26 T cell receptor beta chains came from one sample sequenced in a study of graft-versus-host responses after intestinal transplantation. Here immunoSEQ multiplex PCR was the method, and the copy in TCRdb shows in-frame clones only, minus some. The data show 90,000 to 150,000 clones, approximately 95% seen once. Their antigens remain unidentified. The source was unstimulated CD8+ T cells sorted from spleen or lymph node cells, collected before intestinal transplant. The receptors shown here come from a human donor who received an intestinal transplant.

This chain joins TRBV28 and TRBJ2-3; D possibly corresponds to TRBD1 (6 bases). The CDR3 extends over 15 amino acids. Trimming left V 6 bases short and J 8 bases short, with 21 bases between. Germline CDR1 and CDR2: MDHEN and SYDVKM. CDR3 in amino acids: CASRQTGSYSGTQYF. The DNA for the CDR3 is TGTGCCAGCAGGCAAACAGGGTCTTATTCCGGTACGCAGTATTTT.

The rearrangement uses TRBV6-5 and TRBJ2-5; 10 bases are a match to TRBD1. The CDR3 consists of 15 residues. Trimming took 5 bases from V and 5 from J; bases not matched to a gene: 8. Germline V gene lookup returns CDR1 MNHEY and CDR2 SVGAGI. The CDR3 DNA follows: TGTGCCAGCAGTCAAGGGACAGGGGTGGTGGAGACCCAGTACTTC. Amino acids: CASSQGTGVVETQYF.

Written as DNA, the CDR3 is TGTGCCAGCAGCGGGGACAGGGGACACCACGAGCAGTACTTC. Its translation is CASSGDRGHHEQYF. V and J are TRBV7-6 and TRBJ2-7; 10 nucleotides match TRBD1. J was trimmed by 5 bases and V by 5 bases; bases with no gene match: 6. Germline CDR1 reads SGHVS; CDR2 reads FNYEAQ. The length of the CDR3 is 14 residues.

This clone was seen once. V is TRBV7-2 and J is TRBJ1-1; D ambiguous. V was pared by 3 bases and J by 1 base, with 6 bases between. This CDR3 contains 13 residues. Germline V CDR1 and CDR2: SGHTA, FQGNSA. The CDR3 spells CASSLVGNTEAFF. The DNA of the CDR3 is TGTGCCAGCAGCTTGGTAGGGAACACTGAAGCTTTCTTT.

This clone was detected once. The chain links TRBV11-3 to TRBJ2-2; D possibly matches TRBD1 or TRBD2 (5 bases each). The germline V and J ends were trimmed by 5 bases and 6 bases, with 19 bases remaining between them. Germline V gives CDR1 SGHNT, CDR2 YENEEA. CDR3 size: 16 residues. CDR3 sequence reads: CASSPREAATAGELFF. Written as DNA, the CDR3 is TGTGCCAGCAGCCCCAGGGAAGCGGCAACGGCCGGGGAGCTGTTTTTT.

This clone appeared a single time. The V call is TRBV6-1, the J call TRBJ2-7; possibly TRBD1 or TRBD2 for D (6 bases each). The CDR3 has 14 amino acids. V was clipped by 10 bases and J by 5 bases, with 21 bases between them. From germline, CDR1 is MNHNS and CDR2 SASEGT. The CDR3 DNA follows: TGTGCCACCAAATGGTACAGGGAGGCCCACGAGCAGTACTTC. Translated: CATKWYREAHEQYF.

The rearrangement uses TRBV5-4 and TRBJ2-7; D might be TRBD1 or TRBD2, each matching 5 bases. CDR1 is SGHNT, CDR2 YYREEE, per germline (reference sequence). This CDR3 region has 14 residues. Trimming removed 4 bases from V and 5 bases from J, with 16 bases in between. The CDR3 loop reads CASSPMGRWDEQYF. Here the CDR3 DNA reads TGTGCCAGCAGCCCAATGGGACGATGGGACGAGCAGTACTTC.

This clone showed up just once. V is TRBV28 and J is TRBJ1-2; weak D call: TRBD1 (5 bases). The CDR3 runs 14 residues. Trimming cost V 5 bases and J 5 bases, with 15 bases left between them. The V gene's germline CDR1 is MDHEN and CDR2 SYDVKM. CDR3 region: CASSMGRGGYGYTF. The DNA of the CDR3 is TGTGCCAGCAGTATGGGCCGGGGGGGTTATGGCTACACCTTC.

The chain combines TRBV7-6 with TRBJ2-7; 7 bases are shared with TRBD1. Germline V gene data show CDR1 as SGHVS and CDR2 as FNYEAQ. The V gene end was trimmed by 2 bases and the J gene end by 3 bases; junction bases not matched to a gene: 4. This CDR3 has 14 residues. The CDR3 DNA reads as TGTGCCAGCAGCTTACCGGGACAGCACTACGAGCAGTACTTC. This encodes CASSLPGQHYEQYF.

The rearrangement links TRBV4-1 to TRBJ2-3; D is unresolved. Trimming left V 2 bases short and J 2 bases short, with 8 bases between. Per the germline V gene, CDR1 is MGHRA and CDR2 is YSYEKL. The CDR3 length is 14 residues. CDR3 residues: CASSQRQLTDTQYF. The CDR3 nucleotides are TGCGCCAGCAGCCAACGGCAGCTCACAGATACGCAGTATTTT.

CDR3 residues: CASSQDGGSTYNEQFF. In nucleotides, the CDR3 is TGCGCCAGCAGCCAAGATGGGGGAAGTACCTACAATGAGCAGTTCTTC. J is TRBJ2-1 and V is TRBV4-3; D may be TRBD1 or TRBD2 (5 bases each). V lost 0 bases and J lost 2, with 11 bases in between. The CDR3 runs 16 residues. Germline values: CDR1 LGHNA, CDR2 YSLEER.

The DNA for the CDR3 is TGTGCCAGCAGCTCTCCGGGAGAGGGGGTGGATACGCAGTATTTT. This translates into CASSSPGEGVDTQYF. The rearrangement joins TRBV5-4 to TRBJ2-3; D tentatively fits TRBD1 or TRBD2 (6 bases each). CDR3 length equals 15 residues. CDR1 and CDR2 (germline): SGHNT, YYREEE (reference sequence). Trimming left V 3 bases short and J 6 bases short, with 17 bases between.

The rearrangement uses TRBV9 and TRBJ1-3; 9 nucleotides align to TRBD1. The V gene's germline CDR1 is SGDLS and CDR2 YYNGEE. The CDR3 runs to 16 residues. V shed 3 bases, J shed 1 base, and the junction held 5 bases outside the gene matches. The CDR3 here is CASSATGGVSGNTIYF. In DNA, the CDR3 is TGTGCCAGCAGCGCAACAGGGGGCGTATCTGGAAACACCATATATTTT.

The chain combines TRBV7-9 with TRBJ2-1, with 8 bases fitting TRBD2. V shed 1 base, J shed 2 bases, and the junction held 1 base outside the gene matches. The CDR3 contains 15 residues. Germline V gene sequence: CDR1 SEHNR, CDR2 FQNEAQ (reference sequence). This CDR3 reads CASSLGTSPYNEQFF. CDR3 coding DNA: TGTGCCAGCAGCTTAGGGACTAGCCCCTACAATGAGCAGTTCTTC.

The CDR3 region has the DNA TGTGCCAGCAGCCAAGATCCCGACGGGAGCTCCTACAATGAGCAGTTCTTC. Translating gives CASSQDPDGSSYNEQFF. The chain carries TRBV14 and TRBJ2-1, with a tentative D call TRBD2 (6 bases). Germline CDR1 reads SGHDN; CDR2 reads FVKESK. The CDR3 consists of 17 residues. With 0 bases removed from V and 0 bases from J, the gap between germline ends came to 12 bases.

This chain joins TRBV5-4 and TRBJ2-5; TRBD2 matches 10 bases. The trim removed 4 bases at V and 2 bases at J, leaving 11 bases unmatched. The CDR3 extends over 17 amino acids. The germline V gene has CDR1 SGHNT and CDR2 YYREEE (reference sequence). CDR3 DNA sequence: TGTGCCAGCAGCCCGGGACTAGCGTATGTAAGGCAAGAGACCCAGTACTTC. Its translation is CASSPGLAYVRQETQYF.

The J gene is TRBJ2-7, the V gene TRBV14; D may correspond to TRBD1 or TRBD2 (5 bases each). Trimming stripped 4 bases from V and 5 bases from J, with 18 bases between. The V gene's germline CDR1 is SGHDN and CDR2 FVKESK. The CDR3 totals 15 residues. CDR3 DNA: TGTGCCAGCAGCCCAAGTAGGCAGGGACCCCACGAGCAGTACTTC. It encodes CASSPSRQGPHEQYF.

This chain links TRBV9 with TRBJ2-2; 9 bases fit TRBD1. From germline, CDR1 is SGDLS and CDR2 YYNGEE. This CDR3 is built from 17 residues. Trimming cost V 0 bases and J 6 bases; bases outside gene matches: 9. The CDR3 sequence: CASSVGSGTGSPGELFF. The CDR3, as DNA: TGTGCCAGCAGCGTAGGGTCCGGGACAGGGTCACCCGGGGAGCTGTTTTTT.

The V and J genes are TRBV7-3 and TRBJ2-1; tentatively, D is TRBD1 (6 bases). V dropped 5 bases and J dropped 3 bases, with 11 bases sitting between them. Per the germline V gene, CDR1 is SGHTA and CDR2 is FQGTGA. The CDR3 length is 14 residues. The CDR3 region has the DNA TGTGCCAGCAGCCTTTCGGACAGCTACAATGAGCAGTTCTTC. This gives the protein CASSLSDSYNEQFF.

This sequence joins TRBV7-6 and TRBJ2-7; D is uncertain. Germline V gene data show CDR1 as SGHVS and CDR2 as FNYEAQ. This CDR3 comprises 13 residues. The germline V and J ends were trimmed by 1 base and 6 bases, with 10 bases remaining between them. CDR3 nucleotide sequence: TGTGCCAGCAGCTTAGACCCCGCTCGCGAGCAGTACTTC. It encodes CASSLDPAREQYF.

This sequence joins TRBV27 and TRBJ2-7; a weak D match, TRBD1 (6 bases). V was pared by 8 bases and J by 5 bases, with 13 bases between. Germline V gene sequence: CDR1 MNHEY, CDR2 SMNVEV (reference sequence). The CDR3 is 12 amino acids. The DNA of the CDR3 is TGTGCCAGCTCGACACAGGGCCACGAGCAGTACTTC. Translation: CASSTQGHEQYF.

V and J are TRBV28 and TRBJ2-3; D is possibly TRBD2 (5 bases). V dropped 5 bases and J dropped 2 bases, with 20 bases sitting between them. CDR1 is MDHEN and CDR2 is SYDVKM in the germline V gene. This CDR3 comprises 17 residues. CDR3 coding DNA: TGTGCCAGCAGTACCAGTTCCTGGCGGGCTTACACAGATACGCAGTATTTT. Its protein product is CASSTSSWRAYTDTQYF.

The chain has TRBV4-1 and TRBJ2-5, with TRBD2 matching 10 bases. Germline V CDR1 and CDR2: MGHRA, YSYEKL. After removal of 4 bases from V and 5 bases from J, the junction contained 7 bases not matched to a gene. This CDR3 region has 15 residues. The CDR3 loop reads CASSPEGLARETQYF. As DNA, the CDR3 is TGCGCCAGCAGCCCCGAGGGACTAGCGAGGGAGACCCAGTACTTC.

Remarks on this clone: The same CDR3 arises from other DNA sequences in this sample as well. V and J are TRBV5-6 and TRBJ2-7; unclear D gene. The CDR3 has 13 residues. V was cut by 0 bases and J by 2 bases, with 6 bases left in between. Looked up from germline, CDR1 is SGHDT and CDR2 is YYEEEE. CDR3 in amino acids: CASSLGVPYEQYF. DNA for the CDR3: TGTGCCAGCAGCTTGGGGGTCCCCTACGAGCAGTACTTC. The complete variable domain, with remaining parts taken from reference TRBV5-6 and TRBJ2-7, reads DAGVTQSPTHLIKTRGQQVTLRCSPKSGHDTVSWYQQALGQGPQFIFQYYEEEERQRGNFPDRFSGHQFPNYSSELNVNALLLGDSALYLCASSLGVPYEQYFGPGTRLTVT.

The chain is built from TRBV6-4 and TRBJ2-7, with D hard to call. This CDR3 region has 15 residues. The germline CDR1 and CDR2 sequences are MRHNA and SNTAGT. V was cut by 7 bases and J by 0 bases, with 16 bases left in between. The CDR3 DNA reads TGTGCCAGCACCGTCTATCGGGCTGGCTCCTACGAGCAGTACTTC. It is translated as CASTVYRAGSYEQYF.

The chain employs TRBV10-2 and TRBJ2-1; TRBD2 aligns across 12 bases. The CDR3 length is 13 residues. Germline V gives CDR1 WSHSY, CDR2 SAAADI. V trimming: 2 bases; J trimming: 15 bases; junction bases outside the gene matches: 5. The CDR3: CASSEGLAGYLFF. CDR3 nucleotides: TGCGCCAGCAGTGAGGGACTAGCGGGATATTTGTTCTTC.